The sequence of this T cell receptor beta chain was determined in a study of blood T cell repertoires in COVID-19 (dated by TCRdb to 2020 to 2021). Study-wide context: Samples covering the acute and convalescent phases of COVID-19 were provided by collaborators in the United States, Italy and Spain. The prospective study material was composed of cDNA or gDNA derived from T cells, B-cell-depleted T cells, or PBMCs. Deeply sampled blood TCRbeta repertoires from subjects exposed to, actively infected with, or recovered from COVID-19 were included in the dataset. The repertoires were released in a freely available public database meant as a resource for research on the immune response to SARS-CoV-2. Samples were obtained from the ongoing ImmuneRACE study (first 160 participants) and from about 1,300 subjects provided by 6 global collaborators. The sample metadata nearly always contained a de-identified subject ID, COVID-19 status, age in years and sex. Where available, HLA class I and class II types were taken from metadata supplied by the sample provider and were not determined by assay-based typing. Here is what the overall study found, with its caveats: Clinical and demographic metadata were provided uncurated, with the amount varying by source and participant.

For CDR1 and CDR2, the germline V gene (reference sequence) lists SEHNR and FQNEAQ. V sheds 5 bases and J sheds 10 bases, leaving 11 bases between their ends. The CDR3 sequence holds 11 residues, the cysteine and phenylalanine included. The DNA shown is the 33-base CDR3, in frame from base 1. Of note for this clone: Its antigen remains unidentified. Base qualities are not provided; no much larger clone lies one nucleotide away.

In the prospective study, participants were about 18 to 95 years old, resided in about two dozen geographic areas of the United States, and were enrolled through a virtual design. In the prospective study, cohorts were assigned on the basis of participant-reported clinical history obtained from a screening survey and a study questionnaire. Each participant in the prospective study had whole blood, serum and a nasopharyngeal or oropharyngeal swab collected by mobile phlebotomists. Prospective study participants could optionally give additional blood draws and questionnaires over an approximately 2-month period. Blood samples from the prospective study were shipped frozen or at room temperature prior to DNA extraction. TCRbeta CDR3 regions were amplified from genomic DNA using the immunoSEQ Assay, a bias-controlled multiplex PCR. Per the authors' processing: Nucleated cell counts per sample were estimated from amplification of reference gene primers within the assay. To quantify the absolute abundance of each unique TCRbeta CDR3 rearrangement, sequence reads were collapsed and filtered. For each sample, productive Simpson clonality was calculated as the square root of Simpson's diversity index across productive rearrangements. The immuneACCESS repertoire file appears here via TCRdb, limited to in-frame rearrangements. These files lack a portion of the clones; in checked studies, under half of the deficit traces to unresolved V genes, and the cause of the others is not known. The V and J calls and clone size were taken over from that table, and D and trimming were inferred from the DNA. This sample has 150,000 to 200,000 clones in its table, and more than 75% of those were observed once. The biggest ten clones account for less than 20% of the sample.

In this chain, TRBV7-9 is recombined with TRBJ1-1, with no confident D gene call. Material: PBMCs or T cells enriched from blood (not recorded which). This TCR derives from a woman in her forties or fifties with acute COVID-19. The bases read TGTGCCAGCAGCCAGTCAGAGGGAGCTTTCTTT. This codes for CASSQSEGAFF. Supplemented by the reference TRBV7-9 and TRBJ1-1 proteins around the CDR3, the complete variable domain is DTGVSQNPRHKITKRGQNVTFRCDPISEHNRLYWYRQTLGQGPEFLTYFQNEAQLEKSRLLSDRFSAERPKGSFSTLEIQRTEQGDSAMYLCASSQSEGAFFGQGTRLTVV.